This T cell receptor beta chain was found in a study of identical twins. Points from the study as a whole: The authors drew conclusions from cross-sectional statistical analysis rather than following the same donors. Excess sharing between twins was weaker in beta out-of-frame sequences.

In regard to this clonotype: Its cognate antigen is unknown.

Each cDNA held unique molecular identifiers, and template switching gave it a universal primer site. Each CDR3 protein gets one entry after TCRdb re-called the 5' RACE reads with MiXCR. The sample includes about 260,000 distinct CDR3 sequences, 7% of them seen just once. From germline, CDR1 is SGHRS and CDR2 YFSETQ. With 0 bases removed from V and 4 bases from J, the gap between germline ends came to 13 bases. The CDR3 is made up of 15 amino acids. The same data also contributed to another study, on yellow fever vaccine responses in identical twins.

This chain joins TRBV5-1 and TRBJ1-1; a possible D gene is TRBD1 (5 bases). Sequenced: memory (CD45RO+) T cells sorted from blood. The sequence was collected from a woman in her late teens or twenties in good health. The CDR3 reads CASSLDCGGSTEAFF. CDR3 in DNA: TGCGCCAGCAGCTTGGATTGCGGGGGTAGCACTGAAGCTTTCTTT.